This TCR beta chain was identified in a study of Graves' ophthalmopathy and Graves' hyperthyroidism. Across the whole study: Upon initial diagnosis and before any treatment, peripheral blood was collected. Findings and caveats of the study: Most expanded thyroid clonotypes above 0.001 frequency also appeared in blood.

In this sample, this clonotype turned up many times. Its antigen is currently unknown. Trimming shortened V by 7 bases and J by 5 bases, and 15 bases separated the two germline ends. CDR1 is PRHDT and CDR2 is FYEKMQ in the germline V gene (reference sequence). The CDR3 runs 13 residues. The study amplified TCR beta CDR3 regions using RNA transcripts. An opening RT-PCR round employed HTBI primers and preceded a second-round multiplex PCR. Using its own MiXCR run on the multiplex PCR reads, TCRdb lists one record per CDR3 protein. The table has 350,000 to 450,000 distinct CDR3 sequences, under 25% seen once.

The sequencing sample was made of peripheral blood. The chain couples TRBV13 to TRBJ2-7; D is possibly TRBD1 (8 bases). The TCR comes from a woman under 30 with stable Graves' hyperthyroidism. The CDR3 sequence is CASTQQGGNEQYF. In DNA, the CDR3 is TGTGCCAGCACCCAACAGGGGGGGAACGAGCAGTACTTC.